The rows below give T cell receptor beta chains drawn from one sample of a study of T cells after yellow fever vaccination. TCRdb redid the calling of the 5' RACE reads with MiXCR, one entry per CDR3 protein. The sample carries fewer than 400,000 distinct CDR3 sequences, about 10% recorded once. This specimen was CD4+ T cells sorted from PBMCs, taken 45 days after the yellow fever booster vaccination. The receptor source for this set is a man in his late teens or twenties who received the YFV17D yellow fever vaccine. The CDR3 runs from the conserved cysteine through the conserved F or W. D genes are given only for firm matches. For some rows the clone size is stated as once, few or many, or as a class when expanded; others skip it.

v_call	d_call	clone_size	j_call	cdr3_nt	cdr3_aa
TRBV5-6	-	-	TRBJ1-5	TGTGCCAGCAGCGCGGGGTTCCCGGATCAGCCCCAGCATTTT	CASSAGFPDQPQHF
TRBV20-1	-	few	TRBJ2-4	TGCAGTGCTTATAGATCTCGGGACACTTGGGCCAAAAACATTCAGTACTTC	CSAYRSRDTWAKNIQYF
TRBV6-5	-	few	TRBJ2-7	TGTGCCAGCCAGGAGAGCTCCTACGAGCAGTACTTC	CASQESSYEQYF
TRBV19	-	-	TRBJ1-1	TGTGCCAGTAGTATTTTGCCCGGGACAAGGAAAACTGAAGCTTTCTTT	CASSILPGTRKTEAFF
TRBV19	-	-	TRBJ1-1	TGTGCCAGTAGTATTGGTCCGGGGTTGGGAGCTTTCTTT	CASSIGPGLGAFF
TRBV6-2/TRBV6-3	TRBD2	few	TRBJ2-4	TGTGCCAGCAGTAGCGGGGGGGCGTGGGCCAAAAACATTCAGTACTTC	CASSSGGAWAKNIQYF
TRBV24-1	-	many	TRBJ2-1	TGTGCCACCAGGGACAGTTCCTACAATGAGCAGTTCTTC	CATRDSSYNEQFF
TRBV7-9	-	-	TRBJ2-3	TGTGCCAGCAGCTGGTATATTTCGGTAGGACAGACCACGTATTTT	CASSWYISVGQTTYF
TRBV18	-	-	TRBJ1-5	TGTGCCAGCTCACTTTCAGGGAGTCAGCCCCAGCATTTT	CASSLSGSQPQHF
TRBV6-2/TRBV6-3	-	-	TRBJ2-3	TGTGCCAGCAGTCTTACTAGCCGGCGGGGCACAGATACGCAGTATTTT	CASSLTSRRGTDTQYF
TRBV4-3	-	-	TRBJ1-2	TGCGCCAGCAGCCAAGATCCGACGGGTGGGGGGATTAACTATGGCTACACCTTC	CASSQDPTGGGINYGYTF
TRBV18	-	few	TRBJ2-6	TGTGCCAGCTCACCGAGGGACGTGAGCTCTGGGGCCAACGTCCTGACTTTC	CASSPRDVSSGANVLTF